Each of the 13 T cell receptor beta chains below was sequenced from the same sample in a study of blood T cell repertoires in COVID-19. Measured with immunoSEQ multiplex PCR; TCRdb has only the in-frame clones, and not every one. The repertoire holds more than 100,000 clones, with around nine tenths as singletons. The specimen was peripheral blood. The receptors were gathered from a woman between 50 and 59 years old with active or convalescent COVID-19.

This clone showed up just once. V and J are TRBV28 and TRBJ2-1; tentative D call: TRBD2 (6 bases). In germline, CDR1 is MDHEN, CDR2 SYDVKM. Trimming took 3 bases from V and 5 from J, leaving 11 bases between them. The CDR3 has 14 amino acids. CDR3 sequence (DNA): TGTGCCAGCAGTTTTTGGACTAACAACAATGAGCAGTTCTTC. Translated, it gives CASSFWTNNNEQFF.

In DNA form, the CDR3 reads TGTGCCATCAAGGGCTCGGGGGACACTGAAGCTTTCTTT. Amino acid sequence: CAIKGSGDTEAFF. This chain joins TRBV10-3 and TRBJ1-1; D may be TRBD1 (5 bases). Germline CDR1 reads ENHRY; CDR2 reads SYGVKD. The CDR3 extends over 13 amino acids. The V end lost 7 bases, the J end lost 3 bases, and 12 bases lay between the germline ends.

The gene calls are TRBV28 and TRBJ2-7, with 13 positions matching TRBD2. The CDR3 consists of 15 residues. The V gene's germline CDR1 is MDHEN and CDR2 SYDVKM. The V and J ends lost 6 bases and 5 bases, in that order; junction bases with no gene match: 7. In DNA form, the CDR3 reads TGTGCCAGCAGCCCCGGGACTAGCGGGATGCACGAGCAGTACTTC. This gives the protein CASSPGTSGMHEQYF. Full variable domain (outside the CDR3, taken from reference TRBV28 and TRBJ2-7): DVKVTQSSRYLVKRTGEKVFLECVQDMDHENMFWYRQDPGLGLRLIYFSYDVKMKEKGDIPEGYSVSREKKERFSLILESASTNQTSMYLCASSPGTSGMHEQYFGPGTRLTVT.

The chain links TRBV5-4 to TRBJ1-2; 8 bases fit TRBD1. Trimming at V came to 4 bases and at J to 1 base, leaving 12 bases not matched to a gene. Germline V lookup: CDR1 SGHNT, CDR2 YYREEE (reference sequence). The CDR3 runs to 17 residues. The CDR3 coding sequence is TGTGCCAGCAGCCCCGGACAGGGAGCCGGTATTAACTATGGCTACACCTTC. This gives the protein CASSPGQGAGINYGYTF.

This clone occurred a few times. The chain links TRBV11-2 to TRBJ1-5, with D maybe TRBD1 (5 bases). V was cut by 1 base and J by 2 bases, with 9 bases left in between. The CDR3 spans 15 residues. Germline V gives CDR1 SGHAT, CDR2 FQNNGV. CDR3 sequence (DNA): TGTGCCAGCAGCTTAGCGGGACTGGGCAATCAGCCCCAGCATTTT. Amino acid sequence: CASSLAGLGNQPQHF. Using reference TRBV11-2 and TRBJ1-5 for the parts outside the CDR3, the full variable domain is EAGVAQSPRYKIIEKRQSVAFWCNPISGHATLYWYQQILGQGPKLLIQFQNNGVVDDSQLPKDRFSAERLKGVDSTLKIQPAKLEDSAVYLCASSLAGLGNQPQHFGDGTRLSIL.

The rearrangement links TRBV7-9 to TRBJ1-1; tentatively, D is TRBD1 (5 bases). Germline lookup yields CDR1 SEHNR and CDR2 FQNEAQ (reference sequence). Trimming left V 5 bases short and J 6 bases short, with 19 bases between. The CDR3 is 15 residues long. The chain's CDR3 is CASSGGDSWGPEAFF. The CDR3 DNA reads TGTGCCAGCAGCGGGGGGGACTCTTGGGGACCTGAAGCTTTCTTT.

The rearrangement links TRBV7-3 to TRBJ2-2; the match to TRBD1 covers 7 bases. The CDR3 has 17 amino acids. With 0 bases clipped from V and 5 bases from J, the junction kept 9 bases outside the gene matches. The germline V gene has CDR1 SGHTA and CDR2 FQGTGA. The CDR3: CASSLTWAGGKTGELFF. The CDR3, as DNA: TGTGCCAGCAGCTTAACCTGGGCAGGGGGTAAAACCGGGGAGCTGTTTTTT.

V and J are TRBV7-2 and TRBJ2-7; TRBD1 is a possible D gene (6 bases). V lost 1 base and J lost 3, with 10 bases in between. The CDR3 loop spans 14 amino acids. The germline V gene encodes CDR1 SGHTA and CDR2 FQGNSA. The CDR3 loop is CASSLGRTDYEQYF. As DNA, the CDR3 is TGTGCCAGCAGCTTAGGACGGACAGACTACGAGCAGTACTTC.

The CDR3 here is CASSSGTAESYGYTF. The CDR3 DNA reads as TGCGCCAGCAGCTCCGGGACAGCCGAGTCCTATGGCTACACCTTC. The genes are TRBV5-1 and TRBJ1-2; 7 bases line up with TRBD1. The CDR3 totals 15 residues. CDR1 and CDR2 (germline): SGHRS, YFSETQ. V lost 3 bases, J lost 4 bases, and 9 bases stayed unmatched.

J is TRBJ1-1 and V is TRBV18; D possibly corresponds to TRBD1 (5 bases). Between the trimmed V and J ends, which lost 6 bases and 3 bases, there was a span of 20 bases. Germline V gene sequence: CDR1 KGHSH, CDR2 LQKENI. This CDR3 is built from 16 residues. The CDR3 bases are TGTGCCAGCTCCCAAACCCTCGGAGTAGGGGACACTGAAGCTTTCTTT. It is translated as CASSQTLGVGDTEAFF.

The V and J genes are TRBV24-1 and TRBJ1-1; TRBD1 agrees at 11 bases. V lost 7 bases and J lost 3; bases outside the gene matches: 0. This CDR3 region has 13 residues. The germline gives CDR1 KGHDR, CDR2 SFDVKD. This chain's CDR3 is CATRGQGDTEAFF. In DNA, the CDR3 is TGTGCCACCAGGGGACAGGGGGACACTGAAGCTTTCTTT.

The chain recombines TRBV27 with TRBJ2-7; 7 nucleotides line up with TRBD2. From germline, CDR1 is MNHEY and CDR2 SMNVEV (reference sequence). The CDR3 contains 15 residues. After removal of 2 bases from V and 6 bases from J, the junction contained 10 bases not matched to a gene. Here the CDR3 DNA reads TGTGCCAGCAGTTTAATCTTGCGGGAGAGGGGCGAGCAGTACTTC. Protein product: CASSLILRERGEQYF.

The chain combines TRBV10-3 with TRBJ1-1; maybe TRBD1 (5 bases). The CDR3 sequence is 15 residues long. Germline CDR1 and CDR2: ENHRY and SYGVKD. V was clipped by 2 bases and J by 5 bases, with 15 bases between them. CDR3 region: CAISEKTVGGTEAFF. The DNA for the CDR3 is TGTGCCATCAGTGAGAAGACAGTCGGAGGGACTGAAGCTTTCTTT.